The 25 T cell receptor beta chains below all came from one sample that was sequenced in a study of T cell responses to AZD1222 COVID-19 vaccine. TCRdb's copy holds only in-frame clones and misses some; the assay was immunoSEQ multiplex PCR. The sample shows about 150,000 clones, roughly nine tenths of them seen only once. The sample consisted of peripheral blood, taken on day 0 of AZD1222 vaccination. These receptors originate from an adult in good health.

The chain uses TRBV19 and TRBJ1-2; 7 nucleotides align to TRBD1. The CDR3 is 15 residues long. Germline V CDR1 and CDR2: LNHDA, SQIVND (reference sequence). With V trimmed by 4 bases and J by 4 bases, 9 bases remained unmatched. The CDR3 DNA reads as TGTGCCAGTAGTACAGACAGGGTGAAAGCCTATGGCTACACCTTC. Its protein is CASSTDRVKAYGYTF.

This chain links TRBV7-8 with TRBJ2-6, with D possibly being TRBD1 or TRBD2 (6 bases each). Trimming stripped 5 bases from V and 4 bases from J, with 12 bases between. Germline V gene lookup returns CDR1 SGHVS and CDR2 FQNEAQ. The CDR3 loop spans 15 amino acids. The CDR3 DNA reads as TGTGCCAGCAGCCGAGGGGGGTTCGGGGCCAACGTCCTGACTTTC. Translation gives CASSRGGFGANVLTF.

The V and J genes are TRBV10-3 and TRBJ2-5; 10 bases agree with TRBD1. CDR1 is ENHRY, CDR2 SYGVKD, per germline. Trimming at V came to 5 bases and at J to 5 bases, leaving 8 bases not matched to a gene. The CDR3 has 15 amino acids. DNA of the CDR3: TGTGCCATCAGTCCAGACAGGGGGCGCGGGGAGACCCAGTACTTC. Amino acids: CAISPDRGRGETQYF.

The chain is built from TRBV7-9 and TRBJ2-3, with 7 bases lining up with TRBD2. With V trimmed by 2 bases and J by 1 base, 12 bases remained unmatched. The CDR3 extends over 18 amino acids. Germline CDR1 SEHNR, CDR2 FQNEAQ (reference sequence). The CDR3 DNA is TGTGCCAGCAGCTTAAGTAGCGGGTACCCCTCCGGCACAGATACGCAGTATTTT. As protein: CASSLSSGYPSGTDTQYF.

The DNA of the CDR3 is TGTGCCAGCAGTGAAGCCCATCCGACAGCTTTCTTT. It translates to CASSEAHPTAFF. The gene calls are TRBV2 and TRBJ1-1; D gene uncertain. Deletions cut 0 bases from V and 10 bases from J, with 9 bases between. Germline V gene lookup returns CDR1 SNHLY and CDR2 FYNNEI. The CDR3 runs 12 residues.

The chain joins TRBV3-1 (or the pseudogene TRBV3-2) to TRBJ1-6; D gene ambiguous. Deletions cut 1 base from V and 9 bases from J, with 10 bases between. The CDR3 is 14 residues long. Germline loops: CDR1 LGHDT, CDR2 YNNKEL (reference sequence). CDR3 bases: TGTGCCAGCAGCCAAGTGGATGACACTTCACCCCTCCACTTT. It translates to CASSQVDDTSPLHF.

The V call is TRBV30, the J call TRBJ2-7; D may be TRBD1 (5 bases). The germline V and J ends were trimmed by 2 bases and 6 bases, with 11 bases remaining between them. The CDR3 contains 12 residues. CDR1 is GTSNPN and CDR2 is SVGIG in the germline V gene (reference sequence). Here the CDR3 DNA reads TGTGCCTGGAGTCCTCAGGGTGCCGAGCAGTACTTC. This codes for CAWSPQGAEQYF.

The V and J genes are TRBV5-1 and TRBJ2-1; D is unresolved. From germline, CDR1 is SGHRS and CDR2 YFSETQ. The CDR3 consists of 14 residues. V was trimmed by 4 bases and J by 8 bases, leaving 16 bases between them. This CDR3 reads CASSPLWQFDEQFF. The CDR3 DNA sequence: TGCGCCAGCAGCCCCCTCTGGCAATTTGATGAGCAGTTCTTC.

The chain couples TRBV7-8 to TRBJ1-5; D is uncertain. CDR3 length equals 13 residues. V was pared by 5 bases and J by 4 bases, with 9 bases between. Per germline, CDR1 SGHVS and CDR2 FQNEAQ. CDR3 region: CASSRRANQPQHF. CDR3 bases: TGTGCCAGCAGCCGCCGGGCGAATCAGCCCCAGCATTTT.

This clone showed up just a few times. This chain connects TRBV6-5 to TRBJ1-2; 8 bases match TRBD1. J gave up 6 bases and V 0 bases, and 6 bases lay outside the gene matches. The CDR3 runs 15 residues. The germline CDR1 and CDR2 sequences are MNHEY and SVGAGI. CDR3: CASSYSPRQGHGYTF. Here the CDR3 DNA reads TGTGCCAGCAGTTACTCCCCCCGACAGGGGCATGGCTACACCTTC.

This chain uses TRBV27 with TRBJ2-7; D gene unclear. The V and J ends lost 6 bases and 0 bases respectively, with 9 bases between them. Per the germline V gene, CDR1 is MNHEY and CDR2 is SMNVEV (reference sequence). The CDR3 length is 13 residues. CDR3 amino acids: CASSSDSSYEQYF. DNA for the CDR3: TGTGCCAGCAGCTCGGATAGCTCCTACGAGCAGTACTTC.

The CDR3 DNA sequence: TGTGCCAGCAGCTTAGTACCGGGACAGGGAGGGAGTGGCAATCAGCCCCAGCATTTT. It encodes CASSLVPGQGGSGNQPQHF. V and J are TRBV7-9 and TRBJ1-5; 9 bases fit TRBD1. Trimming took 1 base from V and 2 from J; bases not matched to a gene: 12. The CDR3 is 19 amino acids. Germline V gives CDR1 SEHNR, CDR2 FQNEAQ (reference sequence).

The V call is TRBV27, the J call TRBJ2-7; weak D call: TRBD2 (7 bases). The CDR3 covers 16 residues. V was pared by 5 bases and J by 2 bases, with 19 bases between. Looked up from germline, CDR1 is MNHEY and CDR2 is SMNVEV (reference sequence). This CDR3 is CASSRGALLGTYEQYF. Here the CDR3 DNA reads TGTGCCAGCAGTCGGGGGGCTCTTTTGGGAACCTACGAGCAGTACTTC.

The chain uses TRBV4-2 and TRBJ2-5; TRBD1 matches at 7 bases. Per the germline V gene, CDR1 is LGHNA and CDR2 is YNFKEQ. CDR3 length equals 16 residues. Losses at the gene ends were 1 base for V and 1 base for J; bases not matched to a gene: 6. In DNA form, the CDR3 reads TGTGCCAGCAGCCAAGGGTCGGGACAGCTCCAAGAGACCCAGTACTTC. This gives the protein CASSQGSGQLQETQYF.

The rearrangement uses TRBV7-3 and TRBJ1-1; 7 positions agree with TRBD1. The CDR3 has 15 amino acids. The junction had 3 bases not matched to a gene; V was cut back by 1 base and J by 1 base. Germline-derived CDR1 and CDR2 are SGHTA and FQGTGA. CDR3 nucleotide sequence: TGTGCCAGCAGCTTAAAACAGGGGACGAACACTGAAGCTTTCTTT. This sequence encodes CASSLKQGTNTEAFF.

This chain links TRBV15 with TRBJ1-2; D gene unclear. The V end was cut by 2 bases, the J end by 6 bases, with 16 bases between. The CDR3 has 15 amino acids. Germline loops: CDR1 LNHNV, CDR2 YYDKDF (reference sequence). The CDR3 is CATSRKAGPADGYTF. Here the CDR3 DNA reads TGTGCCACCAGCAGAAAGGCGGGCCCAGCAGATGGCTACACCTTC.

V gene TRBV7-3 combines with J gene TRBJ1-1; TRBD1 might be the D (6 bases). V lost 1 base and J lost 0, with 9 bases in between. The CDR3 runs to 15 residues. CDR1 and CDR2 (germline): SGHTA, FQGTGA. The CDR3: CASSLIGGLNTEAFF. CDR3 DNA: TGTGCCAGCAGCTTAATCGGGGGGCTGAACACTGAAGCTTTCTTT.

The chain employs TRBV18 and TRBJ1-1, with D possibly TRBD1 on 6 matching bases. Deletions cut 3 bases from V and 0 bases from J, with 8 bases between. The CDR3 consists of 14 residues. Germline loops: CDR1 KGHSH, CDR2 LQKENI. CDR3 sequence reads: CASSPQGLNTEAFF. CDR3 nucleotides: TGTGCCAGCTCACCCCAGGGGTTGAACACTGAAGCTTTCTTT. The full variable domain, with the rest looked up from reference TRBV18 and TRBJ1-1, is NAGVMQNPRHLVRRRGQEARLRCSPMKGHSHVYWYRQLPEEGLKFMVYLQKENIIDESGMPKERFSAEFPKEGPSILRIQQVVRGDSAAYFCASSPQGLNTEAFFGQGTRLTVV.

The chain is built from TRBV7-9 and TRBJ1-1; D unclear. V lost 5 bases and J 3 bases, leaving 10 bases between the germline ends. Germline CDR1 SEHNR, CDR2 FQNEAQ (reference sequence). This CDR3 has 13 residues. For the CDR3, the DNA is TGTGCCAGCAGCCTAAACGGGGACACTGAAGCTTTCTTT. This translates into CASSLNGDTEAFF. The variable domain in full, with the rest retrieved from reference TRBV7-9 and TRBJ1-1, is DTGVSQNPRHKITKRGQNVTFRCDPISEHNRLYWYRQTLGQGPEFLTYFQNEAQLEKSRLLSDRFSAERPKGSFSTLEIQRTEQGDSAMYLCASSLNGDTEAFFGQGTRLTVV.

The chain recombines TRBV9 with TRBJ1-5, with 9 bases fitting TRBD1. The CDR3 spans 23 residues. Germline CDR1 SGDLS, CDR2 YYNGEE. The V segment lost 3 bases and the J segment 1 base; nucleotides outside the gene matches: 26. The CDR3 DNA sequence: TGTGCCAGCAGCGAACAAGTACAGGGGGCCGCGGCTTCCCCTCTTAGCAGCAATCAGCCCCAGCATTTT. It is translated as CASSEQVQGAAASPLSSNQPQHF.

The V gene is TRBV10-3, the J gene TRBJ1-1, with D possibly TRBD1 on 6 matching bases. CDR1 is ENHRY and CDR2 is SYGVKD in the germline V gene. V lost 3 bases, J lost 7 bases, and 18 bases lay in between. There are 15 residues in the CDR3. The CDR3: CAISEGPSGANEAFF. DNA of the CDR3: TGTGCCATCAGTGAAGGGCCCTCAGGGGCCAATGAAGCTTTCTTT.

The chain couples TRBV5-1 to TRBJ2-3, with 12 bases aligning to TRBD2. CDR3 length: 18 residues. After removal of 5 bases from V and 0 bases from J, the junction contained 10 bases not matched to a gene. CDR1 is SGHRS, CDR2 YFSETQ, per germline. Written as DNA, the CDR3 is TGCGCCAGCAGACCGACTAGCGGGGGCCCGATTAGCACAGATACGCAGTATTTT. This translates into CASRPTSGGPISTDTQYF.

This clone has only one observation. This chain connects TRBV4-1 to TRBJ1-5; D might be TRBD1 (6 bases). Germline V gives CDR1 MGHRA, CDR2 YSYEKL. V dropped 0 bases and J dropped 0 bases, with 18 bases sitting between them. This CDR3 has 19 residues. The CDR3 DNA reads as TGCGCCAGCAGCCAAGATTCAATCAGGGGACCCCTTAGCAATCAGCCCCAGCATTTT. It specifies CASSQDSIRGPLSNQPQHF.

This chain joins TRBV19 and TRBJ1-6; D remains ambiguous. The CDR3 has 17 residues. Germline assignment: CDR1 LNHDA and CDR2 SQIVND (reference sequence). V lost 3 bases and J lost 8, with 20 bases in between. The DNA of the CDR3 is TGTGCCAGTAGTATCGTACCCCGGATTTGGCCTGATTCACCCCTCCACTTT. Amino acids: CASSIVPRIWPDSPLHF.

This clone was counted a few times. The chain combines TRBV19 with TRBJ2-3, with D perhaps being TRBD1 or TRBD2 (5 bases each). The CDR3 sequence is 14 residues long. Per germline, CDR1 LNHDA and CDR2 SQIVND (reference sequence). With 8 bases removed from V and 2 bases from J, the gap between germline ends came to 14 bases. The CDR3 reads CASGDGLLTDTQYF. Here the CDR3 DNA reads TGTGCCAGTGGGGACGGATTACTCACAGATACGCAGTATTTT. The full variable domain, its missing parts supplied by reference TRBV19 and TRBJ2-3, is DGGITQSPKYLFRKEGQNVTLSCEQNLNHDAMYWYRQDPGQGLRLIYYSQIVNDFQKGDIAEGYSVSREKKESFPLTVTSAQKNPTAFYLCASGDGLLTDTQYFGPGTRLTVL.